Presented here are 13 T cell receptor beta chains from one specimen sequenced in a study of T cells after posttransplantation cyclophosphamide. Methotrexate plus calcineurin inhibitor accompanied controls' myeloablative marrow transplants; sampling was 1 year later. Sequenced by immunoSEQ multiplex PCR; TCRdb stores in-frame clones only, minus some. Of roughly 24,000 clones listed, around 89% were seen once; the top ten hold approximately 8%. The specimen was PBMCs, collected after an allogeneic stem cell transplant with a calcineurin inhibitor and methotrexate. The receptors originated from a female patient aged 50-60 years who received an allogeneic stem cell transplant from an unrelated donor, was CMV-positive, and had chronic GVHD only. Some T cells may be graft donor cells.

V and J are TRBV2 and TRBJ1-2; 9 bases line up with TRBD1. CDR3 length equals 15 residues. V lost 7 bases and J lost 2; bases outside the gene matches: 8. The germline V gene encodes CDR1 SNHLY and CDR2 FYNNEI. DNA of the CDR3: TGTGCCAGCACCCGGGACAGGGAGGGGAACTATGGCTACACCTTC. Translating it yields CASTRDREGNYGYTF.

The rearrangement links TRBV4-1 to TRBJ2-5, with D possibly matching TRBD2 (6 bases). The better agreement between TRBJ2-7 and the DNA end casts doubt on the J call. The CDR3 runs 15 residues. Looked up from germline, CDR1 is MGHRA and CDR2 is YSYEKL. This chain's CDR3 is CASSRPAGTSYEQYF. CDR3 sequence (DNA): TGCGCCAGCAGCCGACCCGCCGGGACTTCCTACGAGCAGTACTTC.

In this sample, this clone turned up once. Other DNA sequences of this sample code for an identical CDR3. The chain carries TRBV5-4 and TRBJ2-7; D is possibly TRBD1 (5 bases). Germline CDR1 SGHNT, CDR2 YYREEE (reference sequence). The V end was cut by 1 base, the J end by 1 base, with 6 bases between. The CDR3 covers 13 residues. The CDR3: CASSLRGSYEQYF. The DNA for the CDR3 is TGTGCCAGCAGCTTGAGGGGATCCTACGAGCAGTACTTC.

The V call is TRBV2, the J call TRBJ1-5, with a tentative D call TRBD1 (6 bases). From germline, CDR1 is SNHLY and CDR2 FYNNEI. Trimming stripped 4 bases from V and 6 bases from J, with 16 bases between. CDR3 length equals 15 residues. The CDR3 nucleotides are TGTGCCAGCAGTGGGGACAATTGGGGATCTCAGCCCCAGCATTTT. Protein sequence: CASSGDNWGSQPQHF.

V gene TRBV5-4 combines with J gene TRBJ1-1; 9 nucleotides match TRBD1. CDR3 length: 16 amino acids. Germline values: CDR1 SGHNT, CDR2 YYREEE (reference sequence). Trimming took 4 bases from V and 1 from J; bases not matched to a gene: 8. The DNA for the CDR3 is TGTGCCAGCAGCCAAGAACAGGGGGCGAAGAACACTGAAGCTTTCTTT. This codes for CASSQEQGAKNTEAFF.

In its sample, this clone was seen once. V is TRBV14 and J is TRBJ2-7, with unresolved D. V was shortened by 4 bases and J by 3 bases, with 10 bases between the two germline ends. The germline gives CDR1 SGHDN, CDR2 FVKESK. The CDR3 is 13 amino acids. The CDR3 is CASSRQNHYEQYF. The CDR3 DNA reads TGTGCCAGCAGCCGGCAGAATCACTACGAGCAGTACTTC.

The V gene is TRBV28, the J gene TRBJ2-3, with D possibly matching TRBD1 (7 bases). This CDR3 spans 15 amino acids. Germline assignment: CDR1 MDHEN and CDR2 SYDVKM. The V and J ends lost 8 bases and 3 bases respectively, with 18 bases between them. The CDR3 loop reads CASDVTGRGTDTQYF. In DNA, the CDR3 is TGTGCCAGCGATGTGACAGGGCGGGGAACAGATACGCAGTATTTT.

The chain couples TRBV7-9 to TRBJ1-1; D is unresolved. The CDR3 runs to 13 residues. Trimming left V 2 bases short and J 1 base short, with 5 bases between. Germline V gene data show CDR1 as SEHNR and CDR2 as FQNEAQ (reference sequence). The CDR3 sequence: CASSLQENTEAFF. The CDR3 DNA follows: TGTGCCAGCAGCTTACAGGAGAACACTGAAGCTTTCTTT. The full variable domain, its missing parts supplied by reference TRBV7-9 and TRBJ1-1, is DTGVSQNPRHKITKRGQNVTFRCDPISEHNRLYWYRQTLGQGPEFLTYFQNEAQLEKSRLLSDRFSAERPKGSFSTLEIQRTEQGDSAMYLCASSLQENTEAFFGQGTRLTVV.

The chain is built from TRBV19 and TRBJ2-5; possibly TRBD1 for D (7 bases). Germline CDR1 LNHDA, CDR2 SQIVND (reference sequence). The V gene lost 8 bases and the J gene lost 5 bases, with 15 bases spanning the gap. The CDR3 extends over 13 amino acids. CDR3 coding DNA: TGTGCCAGTTCGGAGGGGGCGCGGGAGACCCAGTACTTC. Its protein is CASSEGARETQYF.

The J gene is TRBJ1-2, the V gene TRBV7-9; TRBD1 matches at 7 bases. The V gene's germline CDR1 is SEHNR and CDR2 FQNEAQ (reference sequence). V was clipped by 6 bases and J by 8 bases; unmatched bases: 12. This CDR3 contains 14 residues. The CDR3 sequence is CASRHRGPAEGYTF. The DNA for the CDR3 is TGTGCCAGCAGGCATAGGGGGCCGGCGGAGGGCTACACCTTC.

The chain joins TRBV20-1 to TRBJ2-5; D might be TRBD1 (5 bases). Trimming removed 7 bases from V and 10 bases from J, with 16 bases in between. Germline-derived CDR1 and CDR2 are DFQATT and SNEGSKA (reference sequence). This CDR3 comprises 11 residues. In DNA form, the CDR3 reads TGCAGTGTTAGCCCCAGGGTAGGCCAGTACTTC. The encoded protein is CSVSPRVGQYF.

The sample holds one count of this clone. The chain is built from TRBV27 and TRBJ1-6; D ambiguous. The CDR3 consists of 18 residues. CDR1 is MNHEY and CDR2 is SMNVEV in the germline V gene (reference sequence). V dropped 0 bases and J dropped 0 bases, with 12 bases sitting between them. The CDR3 region has the DNA TGTGCCAGCAGTTTATCGTACCCATCGAGCTCCTATAATTCACCCCTCCACTTT. Residues: CASSLSYPSSSYNSPLHF.

The chain joins TRBV19 to TRBJ2-1; TRBD2 agrees at 8 bases. Germline V gene lookup returns CDR1 LNHDA and CDR2 SQIVND (reference sequence). The CDR3 length is 16 residues. The ends lost 4 bases at V and 7 bases at J; junction bases unmatched: 12. CDR3: CASSKVVAIAGNEQFF. Written as DNA, the CDR3 is TGTGCCAGTAGTAAAGTGGTGGCTATAGCGGGGAATGAGCAGTTCTTC.